The T cell receptor (beta chain) under discussion was sequenced for a study of blood T cell repertoires in COVID-19. Study at large: The United States, Italy and Spain provided the acute and convalescent COVID-19 samples. Sample material is recorded as cDNA or gDNA derived from T cells, B-cell-depleted T cells, or PBMCs.

This clone appeared once. Other DNA sequences in the sample encode the same CDR3. In the original analysis: Amplification of reference gene primers was used by the study to estimate nucleated cell counts. Sequencing was performed with immunoSEQ multiplex PCR; in TCRdb, only in-frame clones are kept and a portion is missing. V, J and clone size are taken as reported in that table, and D and trimming were inferred from the DNA itself. This table holds some 350,000 clones, 85% to 90% found once. From germline, CDR1 is MDHEN and CDR2 SYDVKM. V gave up 3 bases and J gave up 4 bases; unmatched junction bases: 4. This CDR3 has 15 residues.

This sequence joins TRBV28 and TRBJ2-1, with 9 bases identical to TRBD2. The sample was peripheral blood. This receptor was identified in a man younger than 30 with active or convalescent COVID-19. The CDR3 is CASSLLAGGYNEQFF. The DNA of the CDR3 is TGTGCCAGCAGTTTGTTGGCGGGGGGGTACAATGAGCAGTTCTTC.